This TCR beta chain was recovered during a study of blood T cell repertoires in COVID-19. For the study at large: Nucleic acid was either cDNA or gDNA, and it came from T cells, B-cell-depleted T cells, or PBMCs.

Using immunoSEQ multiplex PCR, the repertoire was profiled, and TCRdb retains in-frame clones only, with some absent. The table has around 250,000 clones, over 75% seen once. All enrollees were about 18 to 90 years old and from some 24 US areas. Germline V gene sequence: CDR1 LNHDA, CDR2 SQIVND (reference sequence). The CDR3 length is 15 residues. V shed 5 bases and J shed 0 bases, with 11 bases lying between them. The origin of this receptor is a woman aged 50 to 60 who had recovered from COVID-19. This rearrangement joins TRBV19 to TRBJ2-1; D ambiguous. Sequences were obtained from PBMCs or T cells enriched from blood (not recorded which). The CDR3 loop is CASSPHISSYNEQFF. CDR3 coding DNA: TGTGCCAGTAGTCCTCACATAAGCTCCTACAATGAGCAGTTCTTC.